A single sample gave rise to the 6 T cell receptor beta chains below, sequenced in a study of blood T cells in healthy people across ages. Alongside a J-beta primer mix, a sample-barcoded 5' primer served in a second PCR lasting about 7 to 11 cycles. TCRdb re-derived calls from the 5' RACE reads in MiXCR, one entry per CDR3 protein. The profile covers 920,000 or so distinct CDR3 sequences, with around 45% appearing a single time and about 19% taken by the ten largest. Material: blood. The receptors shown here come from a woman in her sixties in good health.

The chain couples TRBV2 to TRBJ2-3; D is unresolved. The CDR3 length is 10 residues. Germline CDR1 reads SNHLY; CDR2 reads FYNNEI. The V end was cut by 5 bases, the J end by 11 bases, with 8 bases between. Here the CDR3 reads CASSNGEQYF. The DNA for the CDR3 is TGTGCCAGCAGTAACGGTGAGCAGTATTTT.

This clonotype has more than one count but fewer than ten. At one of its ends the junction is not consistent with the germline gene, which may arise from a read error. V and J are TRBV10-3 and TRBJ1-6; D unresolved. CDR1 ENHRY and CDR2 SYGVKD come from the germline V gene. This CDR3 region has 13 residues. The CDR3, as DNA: TGTGCCATCAGATCGGGTGAGGGTTCACCCCCCCACTTT. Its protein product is CAIRSGEGSPPHF.

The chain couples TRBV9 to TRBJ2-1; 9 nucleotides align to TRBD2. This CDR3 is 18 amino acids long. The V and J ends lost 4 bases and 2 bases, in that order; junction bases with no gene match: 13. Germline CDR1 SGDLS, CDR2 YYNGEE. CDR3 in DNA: TGTGCCAGCAGCCCACCCCTTTTGCGCGGGAGGGCCTACAATGAGCAGTTCTTC. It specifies CASSPPLLRGRAYNEQFF.

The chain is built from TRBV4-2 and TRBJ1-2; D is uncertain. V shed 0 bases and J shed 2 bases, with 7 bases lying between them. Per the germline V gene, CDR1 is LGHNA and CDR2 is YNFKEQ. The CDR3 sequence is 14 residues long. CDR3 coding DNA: TGTGCCAGCAGCCAAGAGGCCATAAACTATGGCTACACCTTC. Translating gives CASSQEAINYGYTF.

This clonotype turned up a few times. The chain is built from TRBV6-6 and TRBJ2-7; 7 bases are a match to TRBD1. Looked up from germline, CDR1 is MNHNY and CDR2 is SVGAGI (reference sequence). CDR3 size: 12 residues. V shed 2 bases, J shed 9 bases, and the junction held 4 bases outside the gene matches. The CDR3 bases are TGTGCCAGCAGTTACGGGACAGACGGGCAGTACTTC. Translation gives CASSYGTDGQYF.

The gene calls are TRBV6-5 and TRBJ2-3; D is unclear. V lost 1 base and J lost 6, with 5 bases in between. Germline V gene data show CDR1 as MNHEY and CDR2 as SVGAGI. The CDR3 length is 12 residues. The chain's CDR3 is CASSYLGDTQYF. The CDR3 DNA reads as TGTGCCAGCAGTTACTTGGGTGATACGCAGTATTTT.